Reported below is one T cell receptor beta chain. Its antigen is unidentified. Assay execution took place at the deep level. Clones were sequenced by immunoSEQ multiplex PCR, and TCRdb holds only the in-frame ones, with some missing. The sample lists over a million clones; around 97% were seen once. All donors were Caucasian adults living in Nashville, Tennessee. The CDR3 is 15 residues long. The germline gives CDR1 SGHNT, CDR2 YYREEE (reference sequence). Between the trimmed V and J ends, which lost 2 bases and 2 bases, there was a span of 14 bases. The sample belongs to a study of shared clonotypes between healthy human individuals. Study outcomes and limitations: Memory subsets had estimated richness that was generally smaller than that of naive subsets. Tissue TCR repertoires likely differ from these blood-only repertoires.

This sequence was found in a man aged 25 to 40 in good health. The sample taken for sequencing was naive CD4+ T cells sorted from blood. Sample subset: CD45RA+ positively selected. The rearrangement uses TRBV5-4 and TRBJ2-7; no clear D gene. The CDR3, as DNA: TGTGCCAGCAGCTTTCAAGGCGGCTCCCCCTACGAGCAGTACTTC. Amino acid sequence: CASSFQGGSPYEQYF. The full variable domain, in which reference TRBV5-4 and TRBJ2-7 provide the parts outside the CDR3, is ETGVTQSPTHLIKTRGQQVTLRCSSQSGHNTVSWYQQALGQGPQFIFQYYREEENGRGNFPPRFSGLQFPNYSSELNVNALELDDSALYLCASSFQGGSPYEQYFGPGTRLTVT.